This TCR beta chain was documented in a study of blood T cell repertoires in COVID-19. The table came from immunoSEQ multiplex PCR; TCRdb's copy has only in-frame clones and leaves some out. The data hold fewer than 350,000 clones, with roughly 90% observed a single time. After removal of 6 bases from V and 5 bases from J, the junction contained 5 bases not matched to a gene. The CDR3 spans 14 residues. CDR1 SNHLY and CDR2 FYNNEI come from the germline V gene. Those who participated ranged in age from roughly 18 to 90 years and resided in around 22 US areas. Grouping used clinical history reported by participants in a survey and questionnaire.

The TCR was taken from a woman in her twenties or thirties who had recovered from COVID-19. This chain uses TRBV2 with TRBJ2-2; 8 bases line up with TRBD1. The sequencing input was PBMCs or T cells enriched from blood (not recorded which). CDR3 DNA: TGTGCCAGCAGAGGACAGGGACCGACCGGGGAGCTGTTTTTT. The encoded protein is CASRGQGPTGELFF.